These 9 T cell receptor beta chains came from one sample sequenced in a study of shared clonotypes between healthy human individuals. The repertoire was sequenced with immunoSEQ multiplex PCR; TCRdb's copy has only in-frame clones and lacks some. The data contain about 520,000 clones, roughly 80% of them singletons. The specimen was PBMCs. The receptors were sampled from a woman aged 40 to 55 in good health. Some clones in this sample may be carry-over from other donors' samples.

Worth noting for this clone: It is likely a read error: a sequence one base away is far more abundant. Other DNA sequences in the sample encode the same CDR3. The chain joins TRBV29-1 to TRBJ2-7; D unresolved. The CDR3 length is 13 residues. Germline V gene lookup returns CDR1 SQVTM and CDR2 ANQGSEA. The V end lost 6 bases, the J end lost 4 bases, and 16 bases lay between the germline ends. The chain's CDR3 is CSVGMAATYEQYF. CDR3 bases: TGCAGCGTCGGCATGGCGGCCACTTACGAGCAGTACTTC.

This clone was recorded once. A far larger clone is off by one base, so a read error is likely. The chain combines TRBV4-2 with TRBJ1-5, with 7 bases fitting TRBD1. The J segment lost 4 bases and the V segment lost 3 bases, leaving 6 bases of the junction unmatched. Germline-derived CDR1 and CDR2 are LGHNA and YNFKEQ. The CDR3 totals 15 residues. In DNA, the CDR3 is TGTGCCAGCAGCCAGGACGGACAGGTGAATCAGCCCCAGCATTTT. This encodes CASSQDGQVNQPQHF.

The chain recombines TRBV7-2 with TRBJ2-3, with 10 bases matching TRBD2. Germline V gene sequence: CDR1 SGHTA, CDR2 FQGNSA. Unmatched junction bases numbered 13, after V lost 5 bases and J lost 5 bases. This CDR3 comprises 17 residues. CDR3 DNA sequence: TGTGCCAGCAGCCAACTTGGGATAGCGGGAGGAGGAGATACGCAGTATTTT. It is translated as CASSQLGIAGGGDTQYF.

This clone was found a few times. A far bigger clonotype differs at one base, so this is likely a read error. The CDR3 loop reads CASSDISDQPQHF. Here the CDR3 DNA reads TGTGCCAGCAGTGACATTAGCGATCAGCCCCAGCATTTT. The V call is TRBV2, the J call TRBJ1-5; D gene unclear. Germline loops: CDR1 SNHLY, CDR2 FYNNEI. The CDR3 extends over 13 amino acids.

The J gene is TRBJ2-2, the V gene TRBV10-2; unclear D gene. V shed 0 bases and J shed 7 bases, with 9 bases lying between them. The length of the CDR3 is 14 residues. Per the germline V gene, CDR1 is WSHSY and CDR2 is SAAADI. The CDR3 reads CASSESGPGGELFF. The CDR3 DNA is TGCGCCAGCAGTGAGTCAGGGCCCGGCGGGGAGCTGTTTTTT.

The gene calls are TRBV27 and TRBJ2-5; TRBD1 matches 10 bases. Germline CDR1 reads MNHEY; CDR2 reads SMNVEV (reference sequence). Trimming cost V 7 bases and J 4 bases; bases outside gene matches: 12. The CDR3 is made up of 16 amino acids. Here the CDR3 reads CASTPLRDRGRETQYF. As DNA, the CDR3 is TGTGCCAGCACCCCCCTTAGGGACAGGGGACGAGAGACCCAGTACTTC.

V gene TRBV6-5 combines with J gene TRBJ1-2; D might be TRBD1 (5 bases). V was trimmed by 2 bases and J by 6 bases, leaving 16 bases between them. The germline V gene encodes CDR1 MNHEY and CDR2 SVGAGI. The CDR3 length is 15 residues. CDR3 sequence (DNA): TGTGCCAGCAGTTACCAGGGAATTGGTTGGGATGGCTACACCTTC. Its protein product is CASSYQGIGWDGYTF.

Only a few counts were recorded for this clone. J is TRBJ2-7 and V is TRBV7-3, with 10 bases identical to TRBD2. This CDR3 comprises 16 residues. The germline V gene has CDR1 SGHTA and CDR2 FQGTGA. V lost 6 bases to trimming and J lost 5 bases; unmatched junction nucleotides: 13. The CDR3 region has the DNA TGTGCCAGCAGGGGTATTCTAGCGGGAGACGCGGACGAGCAGTACTTC. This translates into CASRGILAGDADEQYF.

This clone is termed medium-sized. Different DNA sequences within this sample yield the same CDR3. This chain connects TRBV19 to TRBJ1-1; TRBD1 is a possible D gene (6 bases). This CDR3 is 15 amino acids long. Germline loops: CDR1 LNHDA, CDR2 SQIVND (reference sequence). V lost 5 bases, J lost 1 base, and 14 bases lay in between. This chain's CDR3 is CASSFSGHPNTEAFF. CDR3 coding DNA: TGTGCCAGTAGTTTCTCGGGACATCCGAACACTGAAGCTTTCTTT.